This record covers a single TCR beta chain. The antigen remains unidentified. This entry is derived from a study of shared clonotypes between healthy human individuals. Study context: Three plates each covered CD4 naive and memory; CD8 naive two, CD8 memory one. Study findings and constraints: Clonotype sharing among donors likely depends on sequencing depth. Lower generation probabilities were found for non-shared clonotypes than for those shared by all four donors.

Germline-derived CDR1 and CDR2 are ENHRY and SYGVKD. The junction had 5 bases not matched to a gene; V was cut back by 0 bases and J by 5 bases. The CDR3 is 15 residues long. Deep was the level at which the assay was run. Clones were sequenced by immunoSEQ multiplex PCR, and TCRdb holds only the in-frame ones, with some missing. The sample consists of about a million clones, more than 60% of them appearing once. The TCR originated in a man younger than 35 in good health. The specimen was memory CD4+ T cells sorted from blood. The subset is: CD45RA-negative fraction. The chain employs TRBV10-3 and TRBJ2-5; 8 bases are shared with TRBD2. CDR3 sequence: CAISESLGTRETQYF. CDR3 DNA: TGTGCCATCAGTGAGTCGTTGGGGACTAGGGAGACCCAGTACTTC.